This TCR beta chain was observed in a study of shared clonotypes between healthy human individuals. The trim removed 7 bases at V and 4 bases at J, leaving 7 bases unmatched. Germline CDR1 MNHNY, CDR2 SVGAGI (reference sequence). CDR3 size: 16 residues. Using immunoSEQ multiplex PCR, the repertoire was profiled, and TCRdb retains in-frame clones only, with some absent. The table lists some 2 million clones, roughly 94% of them singletons. The TCR sequence derives from a man younger than 30 in good health. The sequenced sample consisted of naive CD4+ T cells sorted from blood. Subset reported: CD45RA+ positively selected. This chain connects TRBV6-6 to TRBJ2-2; 12 nucleotides line up with TRBD2. This CDR3 is CASINRGLAGTGELFF. CDR3 in DNA: TGTGCCAGCATTAACCGGGGACTAGCGGGCACCGGGGAGCTGTTTTTT.